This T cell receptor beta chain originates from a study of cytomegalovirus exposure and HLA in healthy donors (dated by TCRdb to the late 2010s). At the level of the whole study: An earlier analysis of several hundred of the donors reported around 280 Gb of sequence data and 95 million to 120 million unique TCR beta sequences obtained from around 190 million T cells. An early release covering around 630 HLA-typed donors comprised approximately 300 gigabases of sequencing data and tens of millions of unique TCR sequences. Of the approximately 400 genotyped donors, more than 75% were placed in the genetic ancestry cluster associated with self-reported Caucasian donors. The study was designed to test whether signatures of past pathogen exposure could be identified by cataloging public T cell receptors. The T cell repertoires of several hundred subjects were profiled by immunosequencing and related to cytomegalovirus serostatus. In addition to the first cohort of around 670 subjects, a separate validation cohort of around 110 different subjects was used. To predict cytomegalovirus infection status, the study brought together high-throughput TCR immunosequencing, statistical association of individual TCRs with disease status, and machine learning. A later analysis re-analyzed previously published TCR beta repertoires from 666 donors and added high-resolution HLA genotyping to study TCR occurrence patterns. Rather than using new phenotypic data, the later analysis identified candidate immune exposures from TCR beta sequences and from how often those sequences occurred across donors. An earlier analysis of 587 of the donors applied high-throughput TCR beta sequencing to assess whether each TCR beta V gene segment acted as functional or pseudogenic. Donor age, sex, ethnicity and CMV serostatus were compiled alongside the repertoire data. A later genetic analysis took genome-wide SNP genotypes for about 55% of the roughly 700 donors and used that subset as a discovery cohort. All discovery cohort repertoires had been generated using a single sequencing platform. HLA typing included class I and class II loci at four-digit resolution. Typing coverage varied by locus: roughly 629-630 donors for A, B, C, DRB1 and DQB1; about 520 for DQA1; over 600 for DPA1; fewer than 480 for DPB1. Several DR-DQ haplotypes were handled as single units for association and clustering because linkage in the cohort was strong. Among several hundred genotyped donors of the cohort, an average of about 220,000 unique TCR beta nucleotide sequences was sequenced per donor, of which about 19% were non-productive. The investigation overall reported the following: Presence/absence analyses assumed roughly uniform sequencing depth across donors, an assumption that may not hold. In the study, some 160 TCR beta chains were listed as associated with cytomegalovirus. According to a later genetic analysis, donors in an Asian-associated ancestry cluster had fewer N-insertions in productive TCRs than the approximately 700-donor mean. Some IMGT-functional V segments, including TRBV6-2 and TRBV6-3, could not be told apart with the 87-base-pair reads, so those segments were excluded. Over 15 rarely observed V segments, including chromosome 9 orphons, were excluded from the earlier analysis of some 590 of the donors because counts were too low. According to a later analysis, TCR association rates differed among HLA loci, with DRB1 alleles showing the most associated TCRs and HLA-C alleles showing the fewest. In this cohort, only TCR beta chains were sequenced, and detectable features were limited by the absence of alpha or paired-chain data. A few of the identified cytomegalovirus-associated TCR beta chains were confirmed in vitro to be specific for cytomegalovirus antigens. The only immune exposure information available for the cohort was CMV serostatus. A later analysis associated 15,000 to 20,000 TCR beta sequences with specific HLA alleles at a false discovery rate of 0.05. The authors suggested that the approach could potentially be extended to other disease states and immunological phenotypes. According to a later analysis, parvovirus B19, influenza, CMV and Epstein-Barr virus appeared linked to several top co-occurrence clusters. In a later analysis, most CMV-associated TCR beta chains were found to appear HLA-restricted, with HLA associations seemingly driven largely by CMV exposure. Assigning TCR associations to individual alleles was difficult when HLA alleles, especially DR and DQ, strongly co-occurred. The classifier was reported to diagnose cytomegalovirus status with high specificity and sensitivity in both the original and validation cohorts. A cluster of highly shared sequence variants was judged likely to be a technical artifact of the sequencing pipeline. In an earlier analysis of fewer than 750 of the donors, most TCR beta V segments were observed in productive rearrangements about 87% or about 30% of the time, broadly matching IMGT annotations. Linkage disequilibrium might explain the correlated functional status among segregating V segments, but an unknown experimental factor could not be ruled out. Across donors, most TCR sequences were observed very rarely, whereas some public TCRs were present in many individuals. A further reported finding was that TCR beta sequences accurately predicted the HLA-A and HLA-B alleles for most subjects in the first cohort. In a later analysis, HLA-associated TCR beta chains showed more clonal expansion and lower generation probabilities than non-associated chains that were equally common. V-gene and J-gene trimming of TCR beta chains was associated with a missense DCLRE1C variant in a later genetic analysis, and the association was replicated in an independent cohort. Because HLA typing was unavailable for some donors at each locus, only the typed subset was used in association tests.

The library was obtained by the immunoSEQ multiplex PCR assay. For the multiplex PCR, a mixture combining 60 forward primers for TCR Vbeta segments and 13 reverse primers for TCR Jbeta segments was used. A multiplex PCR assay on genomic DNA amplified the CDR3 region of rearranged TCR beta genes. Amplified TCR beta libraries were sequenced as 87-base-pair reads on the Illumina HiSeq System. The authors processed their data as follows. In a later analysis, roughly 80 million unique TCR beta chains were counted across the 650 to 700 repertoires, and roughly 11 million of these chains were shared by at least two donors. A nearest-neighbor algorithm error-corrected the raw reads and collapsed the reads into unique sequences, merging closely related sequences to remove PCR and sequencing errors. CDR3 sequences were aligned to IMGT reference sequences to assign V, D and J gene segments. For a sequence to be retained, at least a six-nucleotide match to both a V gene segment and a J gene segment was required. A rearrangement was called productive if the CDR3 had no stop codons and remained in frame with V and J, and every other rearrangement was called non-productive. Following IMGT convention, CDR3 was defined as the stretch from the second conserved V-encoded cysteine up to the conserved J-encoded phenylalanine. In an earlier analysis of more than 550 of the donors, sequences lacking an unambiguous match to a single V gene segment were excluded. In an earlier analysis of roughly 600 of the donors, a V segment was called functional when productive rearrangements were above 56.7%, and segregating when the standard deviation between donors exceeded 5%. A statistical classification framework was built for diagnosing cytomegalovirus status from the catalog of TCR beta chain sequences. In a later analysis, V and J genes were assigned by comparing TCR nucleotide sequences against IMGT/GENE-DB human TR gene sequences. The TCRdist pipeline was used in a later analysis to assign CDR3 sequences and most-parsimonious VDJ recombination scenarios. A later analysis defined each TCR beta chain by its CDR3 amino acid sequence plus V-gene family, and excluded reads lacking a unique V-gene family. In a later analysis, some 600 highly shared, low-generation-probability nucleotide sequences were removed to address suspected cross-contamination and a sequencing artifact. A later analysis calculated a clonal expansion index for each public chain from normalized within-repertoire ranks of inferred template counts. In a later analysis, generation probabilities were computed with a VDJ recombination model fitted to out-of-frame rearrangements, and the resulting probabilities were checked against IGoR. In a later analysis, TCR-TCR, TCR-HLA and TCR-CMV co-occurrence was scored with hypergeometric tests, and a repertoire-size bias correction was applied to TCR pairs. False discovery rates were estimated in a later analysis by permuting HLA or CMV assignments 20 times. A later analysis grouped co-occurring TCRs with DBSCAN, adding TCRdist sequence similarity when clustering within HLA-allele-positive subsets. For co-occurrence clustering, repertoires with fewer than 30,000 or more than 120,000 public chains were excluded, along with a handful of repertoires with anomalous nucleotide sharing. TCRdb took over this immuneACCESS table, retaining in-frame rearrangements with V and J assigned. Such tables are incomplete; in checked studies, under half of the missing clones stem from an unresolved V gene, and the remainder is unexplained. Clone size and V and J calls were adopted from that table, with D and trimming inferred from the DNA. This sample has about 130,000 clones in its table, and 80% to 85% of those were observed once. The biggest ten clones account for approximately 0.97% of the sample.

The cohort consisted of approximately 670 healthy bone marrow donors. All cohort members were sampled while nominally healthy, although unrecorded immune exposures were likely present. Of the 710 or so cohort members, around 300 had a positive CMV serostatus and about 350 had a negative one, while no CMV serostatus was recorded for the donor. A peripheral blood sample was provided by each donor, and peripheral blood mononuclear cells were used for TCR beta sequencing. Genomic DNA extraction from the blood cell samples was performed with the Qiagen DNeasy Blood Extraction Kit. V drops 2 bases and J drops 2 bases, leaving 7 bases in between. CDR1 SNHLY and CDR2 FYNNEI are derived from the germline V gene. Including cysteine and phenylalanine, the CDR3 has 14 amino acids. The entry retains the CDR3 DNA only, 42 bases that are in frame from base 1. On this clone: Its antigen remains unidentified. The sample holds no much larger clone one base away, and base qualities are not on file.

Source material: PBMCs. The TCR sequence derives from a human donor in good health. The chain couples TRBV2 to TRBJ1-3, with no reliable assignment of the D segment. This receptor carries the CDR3 CASSETAAGNTIYF. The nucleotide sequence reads TGTGCCAGCAGTGAAACAGCTGCTGGAAACACCATATATTTT.